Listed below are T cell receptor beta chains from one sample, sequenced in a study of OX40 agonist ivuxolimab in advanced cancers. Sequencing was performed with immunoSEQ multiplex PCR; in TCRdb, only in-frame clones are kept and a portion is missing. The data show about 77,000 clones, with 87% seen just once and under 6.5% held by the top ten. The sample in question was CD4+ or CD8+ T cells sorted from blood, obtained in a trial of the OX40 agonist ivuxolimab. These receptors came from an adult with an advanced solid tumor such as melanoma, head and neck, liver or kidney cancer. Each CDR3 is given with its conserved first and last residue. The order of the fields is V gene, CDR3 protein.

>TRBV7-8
CASSLVQNSRGVAAETQYF
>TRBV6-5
CASSYSETQYF
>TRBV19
CASNPTGVNTEAFF
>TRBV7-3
CASSRTGVGTEAFF
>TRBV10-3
CAISEMGAESPLHF
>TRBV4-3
CASSQDQGISYGYTF
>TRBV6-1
CASSEALSGSDEQYF
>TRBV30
CAGGQGGDQPQHF
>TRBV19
CASRKQGSDGYTF
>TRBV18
CASSQRTGPTNEKLFF
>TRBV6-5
CASLPGRGYGYTF
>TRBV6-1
CASSPFSATNEKLFF
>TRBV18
CASSPKNTEAFF
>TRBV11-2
CASSLLAGNTGELFF
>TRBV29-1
CSVEDQQMNTEAFF
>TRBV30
CAWSPSAGVDQPQHF
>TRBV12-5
CASKGEGSTGELFF